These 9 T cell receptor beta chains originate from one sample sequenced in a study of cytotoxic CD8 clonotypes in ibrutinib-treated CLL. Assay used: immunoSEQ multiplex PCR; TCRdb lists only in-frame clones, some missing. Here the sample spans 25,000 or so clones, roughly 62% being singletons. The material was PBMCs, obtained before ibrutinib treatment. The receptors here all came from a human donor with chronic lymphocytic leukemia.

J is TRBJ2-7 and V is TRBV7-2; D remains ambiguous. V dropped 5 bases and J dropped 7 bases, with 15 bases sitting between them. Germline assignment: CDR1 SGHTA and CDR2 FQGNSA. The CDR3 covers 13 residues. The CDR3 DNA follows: TGTGCCAGCAGCCTCAGTTGGGAACGGGAGCAGTACTTC. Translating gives CASSLSWEREQYF.

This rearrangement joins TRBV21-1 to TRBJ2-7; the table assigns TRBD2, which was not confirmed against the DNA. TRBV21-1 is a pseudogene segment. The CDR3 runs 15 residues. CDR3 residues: CASSGLGGSSYEQYF. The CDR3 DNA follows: TGTGCCAGCAGCGGGTTAGGCGGGAGCTCCTACGAGCAGTACTTC.

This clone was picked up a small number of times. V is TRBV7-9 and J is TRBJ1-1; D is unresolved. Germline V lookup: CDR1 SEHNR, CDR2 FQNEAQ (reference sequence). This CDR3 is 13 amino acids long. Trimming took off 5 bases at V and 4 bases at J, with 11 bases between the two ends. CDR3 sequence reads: CASSTTLATEAFF. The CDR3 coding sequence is TGTGCCAGCAGCACGACGTTGGCCACTGAAGCTTTCTTT.

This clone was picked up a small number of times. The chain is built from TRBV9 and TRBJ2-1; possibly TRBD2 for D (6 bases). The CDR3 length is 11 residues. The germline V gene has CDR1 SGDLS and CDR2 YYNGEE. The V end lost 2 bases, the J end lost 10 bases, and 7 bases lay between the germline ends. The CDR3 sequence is CASSVSGEQFF. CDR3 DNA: TGTGCCAGCAGCGTTAGCGGAGAGCAGTTCTTC. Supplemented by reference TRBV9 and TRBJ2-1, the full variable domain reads DSGVTQTPKHLITATGQRVTLRCSPRSGDLSVYWYQQSLDQGLQFLIQYYNGEERAKGNILERFSAQQFPDLHSELNLSSLELGDSALYFCASSVSGEQFFGPGTRLTVL.

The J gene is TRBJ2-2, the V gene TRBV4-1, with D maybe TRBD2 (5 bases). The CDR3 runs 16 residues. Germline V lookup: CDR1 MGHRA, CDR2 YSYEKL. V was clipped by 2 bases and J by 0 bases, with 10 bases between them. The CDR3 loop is CASSQTGITNTGELFF. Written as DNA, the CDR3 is TGCGCCAGCAGCCAAACCGGGATCACGAACACCGGGGAGCTGTTTTTT.

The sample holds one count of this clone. CDR3 protein: CASSYPRTGATRAFF. CDR3 in DNA: TGTGCCAGCAGTTACCCACGAACAGGAGCCACCAGGGCTTTCTTT. This chain connects TRBV6-6 to TRBJ1-1; D is possibly TRBD1 (5 bases). This CDR3 has 15 amino acids. Per the germline V gene, CDR1 is MNHNY and CDR2 is SVGAGI (reference sequence). V gave up 2 bases and J gave up 11 bases, with 21 bases separating them.

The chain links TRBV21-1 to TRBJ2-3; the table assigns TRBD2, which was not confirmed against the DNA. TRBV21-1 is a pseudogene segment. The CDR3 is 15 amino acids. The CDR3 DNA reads TGTGCCAGCAGCAACGAGCGCGGGCCTTCGGGGGCGCAGTATTTT. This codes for CASSNERGPSGAQYF.

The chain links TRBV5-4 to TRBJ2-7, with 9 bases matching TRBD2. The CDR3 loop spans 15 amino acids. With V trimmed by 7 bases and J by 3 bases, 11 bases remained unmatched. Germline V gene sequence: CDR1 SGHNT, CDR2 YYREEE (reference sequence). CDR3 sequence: CASSIAGATFYEQYF. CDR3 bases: TGTGCCAGCTCTATAGCGGGAGCTACCTTCTACGAGCAGTACTTC.

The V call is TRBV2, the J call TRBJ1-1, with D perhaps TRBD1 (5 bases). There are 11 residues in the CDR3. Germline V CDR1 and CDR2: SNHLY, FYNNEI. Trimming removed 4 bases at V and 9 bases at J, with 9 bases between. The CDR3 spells CASSGTTQAFF. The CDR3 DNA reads TGTGCCAGCAGTGGGACAACCCAAGCTTTCTTT.